This TCR beta chain was profiled in a study of shared clonotypes between healthy human individuals. The wider study: CD8 memory received one plate per donor, CD8 naive two, CD4 memory three and CD4 naive three.

Sequencing was performed with immunoSEQ multiplex PCR; in TCRdb, only in-frame clones are kept and a portion is missing. The sample has 630,000 or so clones; 95% to 98% are singletons. The naive CD8 population came from CD45RO-negative cells selected for CCR7, without terminally differentiated effector memory CD45RA+ cells. Every contributor of samples was a Caucasian grown-up residing in Nashville, Tennessee. This clone is a singleton in its sample. No antigen is known for it. General observations from the study: Sorted-subset sequencing was shown by rarefaction to be incomplete despite large depth.

Input material: naive CD8+ T cells sorted from blood. The clonotype was recovered from a man under 40 in good health.

The chain's CDR3 is CASSLGILEQYF. The CDR3 DNA is TGTGCCAGCAGCTTGGGGATTCTAGAGCAGTACTTC. The chain couples TRBV7-9 to TRBJ2-7; the D is unclear. Germline values: CDR1 SEHNR, CDR2 FQNEAQ (reference sequence). Trimming cost V 3 bases and J 7 bases, with 10 bases left between them. There are 12 residues in the CDR3.